This T cell receptor (beta chain) was captured by sequencing in a study of PD-1 blockade in classical Hodgkin lymphoma. The table came from immunoSEQ multiplex PCR; TCRdb's copy has only in-frame clones and leaves some out. The data contain 4,900 or so clones, roughly 65% of them singletons. Germline V CDR1 and CDR2: SGHAT, FQNNGV. This CDR3 has 16 residues. Trimming cost V 4 bases and J 4 bases; bases outside gene matches: 4. Time point here: cycle 4 day 1 (C4D1), after 5 to 7 weeks of nivolumab. Autologous stem cell transplantation was followed by relapse in every patient, and brentuximab vedotin exposure varied. PBMCs were thawed, and CD8+ T cells were then isolated from them by magnetic negative selection. Complete response, partial response or progressive disease were the best responses. Whole-study results and caveats: Possible causes of repertoire differences, disease activity or prior therapy, remain undefined. The study found that TCR diversity rose significantly by C4D1 in CD4+ but not CD8+ cells. Patients with a complete response exhibited baseline diversity comparable to newly diagnosed patients.

With respect to this clone: Its specificity is not known.

This chain links TRBV11-2 with TRBJ2-1; 13 positions match TRBD2. This sequence originates from a human donor with classical Hodgkin lymphoma. The sequences come from CD8+ T cells from blood, collected before the fourth cycle of nivolumab. The CDR3 region has the DNA TGTGCCAGCAGCTCTTGGACTAGCGGGAGTTACAATGAGCAGTTCTTC. Its translation is CASSSWTSGSYNEQFF. Drawing the rest from reference TRBV11-2 and TRBJ2-1, the complete variable domain is EAGVAQSPRYKIIEKRQSVAFWCNPISGHATLYWYQQILGQGPKLLIQFQNNGVVDDSQLPKDRFSAERLKGVDSTLKIQPAKLEDSAVYLCASSSWTSGSYNEQFFGPGTRLTVL.